This T cell receptor (beta chain) was captured by sequencing in a study of T cell responses to AZD1222 COVID-19 vaccine. Details on this clone: What it binds is unknown.

The study, taken as a whole, reports: Spike-specific TCRs gained breadth and depth after people received two AZD1222 doses. Close to half of spike-specific TCRs reportedly recognize unmutated variant regions. Spike was spanned by vaccine-associated CD4 TCRs, with dominance at 160-218 and 743-854.

J was trimmed by 5 bases and V by 1 base; bases with no gene match: 6. The CDR3 is 16 amino acids. The germline V gene encodes CDR1 MNHNS and CDR2 SASEGT. Sequencing was performed with immunoSEQ multiplex PCR; in TCRdb, only in-frame clones are kept and a portion is missing. This table holds fewer than 95,000 clones, more than 80% found once. Sequences were derived from peripheral blood, sampled on day 0 of AZD1222 vaccination. The sequence came from an adult in good health. The rearrangement uses TRBV6-1 and TRBJ2-1; 9 nucleotides align to TRBD1. The CDR3 DNA is TGTGCCAGCAGTGAAGATTCGGGGACAGGGAACAATGAGCAGTTCTTC. This translates into CASSEDSGTGNNEQFF.